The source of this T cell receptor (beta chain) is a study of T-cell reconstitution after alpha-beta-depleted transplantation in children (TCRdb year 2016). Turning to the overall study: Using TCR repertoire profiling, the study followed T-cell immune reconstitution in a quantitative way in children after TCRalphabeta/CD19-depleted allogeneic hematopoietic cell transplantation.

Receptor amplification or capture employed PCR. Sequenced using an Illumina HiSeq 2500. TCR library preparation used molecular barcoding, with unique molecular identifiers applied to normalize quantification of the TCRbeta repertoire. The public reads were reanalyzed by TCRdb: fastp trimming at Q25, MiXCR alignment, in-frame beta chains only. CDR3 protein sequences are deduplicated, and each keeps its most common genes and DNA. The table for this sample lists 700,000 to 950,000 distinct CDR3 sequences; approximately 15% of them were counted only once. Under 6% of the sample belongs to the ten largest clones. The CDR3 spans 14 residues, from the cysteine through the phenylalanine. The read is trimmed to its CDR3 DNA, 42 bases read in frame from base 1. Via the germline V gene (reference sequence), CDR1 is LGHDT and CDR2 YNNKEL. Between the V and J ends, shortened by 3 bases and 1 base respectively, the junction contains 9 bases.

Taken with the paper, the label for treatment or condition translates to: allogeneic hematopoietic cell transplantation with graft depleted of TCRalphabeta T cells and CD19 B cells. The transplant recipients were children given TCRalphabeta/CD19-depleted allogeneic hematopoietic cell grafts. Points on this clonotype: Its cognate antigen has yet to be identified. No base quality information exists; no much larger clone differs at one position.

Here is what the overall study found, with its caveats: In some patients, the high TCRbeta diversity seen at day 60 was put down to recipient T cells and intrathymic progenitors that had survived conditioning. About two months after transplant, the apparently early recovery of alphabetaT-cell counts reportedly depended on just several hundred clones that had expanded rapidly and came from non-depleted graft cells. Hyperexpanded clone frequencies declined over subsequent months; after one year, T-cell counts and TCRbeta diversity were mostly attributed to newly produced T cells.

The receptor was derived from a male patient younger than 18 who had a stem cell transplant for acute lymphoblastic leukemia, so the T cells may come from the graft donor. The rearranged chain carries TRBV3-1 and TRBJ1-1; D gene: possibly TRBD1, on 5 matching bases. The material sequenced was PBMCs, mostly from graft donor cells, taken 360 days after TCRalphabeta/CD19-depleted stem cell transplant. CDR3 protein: CASSQGVRNTEAFF. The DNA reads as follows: TGTGCCAGCAGCCAGGGGGTAAGGAACACTGAAGCTTTCTTT.